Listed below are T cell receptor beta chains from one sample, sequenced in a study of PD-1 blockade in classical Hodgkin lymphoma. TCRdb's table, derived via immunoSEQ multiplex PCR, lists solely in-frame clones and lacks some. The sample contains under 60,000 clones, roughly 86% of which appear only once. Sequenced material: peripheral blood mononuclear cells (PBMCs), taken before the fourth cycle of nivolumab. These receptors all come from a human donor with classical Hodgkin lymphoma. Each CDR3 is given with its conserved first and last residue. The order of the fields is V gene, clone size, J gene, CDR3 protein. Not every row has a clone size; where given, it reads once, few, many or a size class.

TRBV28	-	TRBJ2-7	CASWPKGLPYEQYF
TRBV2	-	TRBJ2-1	CASSEESPGFGYNEQFF
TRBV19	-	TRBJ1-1	CASSSLRSGGGKNTEAFF
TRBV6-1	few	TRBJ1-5	CASSLAGNQPQHF
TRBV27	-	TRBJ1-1	CASRPGGGRWTEAFF
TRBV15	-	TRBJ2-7	CATSRSGNYEQYF
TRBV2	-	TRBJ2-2	CASSATASANTGELFF
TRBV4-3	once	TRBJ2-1	CASSQDSNPGQIYNEQFF
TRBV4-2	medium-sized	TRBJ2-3	CASSQEIAGGPDTQYF
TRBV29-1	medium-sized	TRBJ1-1	CSVDRTEAFF
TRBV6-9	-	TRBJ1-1	CASSFGPLNTEAFF
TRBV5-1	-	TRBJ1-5	CASSLARDQPQHF
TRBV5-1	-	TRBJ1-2	CASSPDRVYGYTF
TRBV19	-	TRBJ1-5	CASSPRDRGGQPQHF
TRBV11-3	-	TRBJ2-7	CASSRSGTNYEQYF
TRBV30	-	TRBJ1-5	CAWSVPLNARPNQPQHF
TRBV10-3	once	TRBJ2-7	CAISESRASYEQYF
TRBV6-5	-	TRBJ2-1	CASRTLANNEQFF
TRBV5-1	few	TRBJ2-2	CASSGSGGLTGELFF
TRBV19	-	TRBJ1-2	CASSIDLRGRGYGYTF
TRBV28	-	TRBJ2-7	CASNTLGEGGDEQYF
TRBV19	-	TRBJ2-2	CASTPTGTGKSGELFF
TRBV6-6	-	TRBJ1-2	CASSTPGQGVYGYTF
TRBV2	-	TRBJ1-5	CASSLWGTDQPQHF
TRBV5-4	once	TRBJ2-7	CASSPARAGTYEQYF
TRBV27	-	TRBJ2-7	CASSPGGANEQYF
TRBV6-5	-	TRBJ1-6	CASSYDTISPLHF